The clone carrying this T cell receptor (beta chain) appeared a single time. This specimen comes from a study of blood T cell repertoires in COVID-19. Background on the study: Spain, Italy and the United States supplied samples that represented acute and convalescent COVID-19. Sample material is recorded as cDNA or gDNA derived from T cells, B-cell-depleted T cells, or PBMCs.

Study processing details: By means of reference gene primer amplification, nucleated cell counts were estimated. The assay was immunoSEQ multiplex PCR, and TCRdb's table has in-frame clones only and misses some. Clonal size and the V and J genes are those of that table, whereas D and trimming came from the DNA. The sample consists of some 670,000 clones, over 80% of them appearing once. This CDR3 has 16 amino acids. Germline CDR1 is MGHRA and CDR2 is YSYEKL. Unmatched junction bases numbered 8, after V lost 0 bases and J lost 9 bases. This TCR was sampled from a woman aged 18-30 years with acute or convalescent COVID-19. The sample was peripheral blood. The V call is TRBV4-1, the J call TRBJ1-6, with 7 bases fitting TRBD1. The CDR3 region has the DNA TGCGCCAGCAGCCAAGAAGTGGGGACAGTTGGTTCACCCCTCCACTTT. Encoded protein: CASSQEVGTVGSPLHF.